A selection of T cell receptor beta chains follows, all from one sample in a study of blood T cell repertoires in COVID-19. The table came from immunoSEQ multiplex PCR; TCRdb's copy has only in-frame clones and leaves some out. The sample contains roughly 160,000 clones, over 75% of which appear only once. Sequencing was performed on PBMCs or T cells enriched from blood (not recorded which). All receptors come from a man aged 50 to 59 who had recovered from COVID-19. Both conserved end residues are part of each CDR3. The order of the fields is J gene, V gene, clone size, D gene, CDR3 DNA, CDR3 protein. The D gene is left open where the match is weak. Clone size is given for some rows only: seen once, a few or many times, or a class if the clone is expanded.

j_call: TRBJ2-7
v_call: TRBV6-5
clone_size: -
d_call: TRBD1
cdr3_nt: TGTGCCAGCAGGGCCGGGACAGTGAACTACGAGCAGTACTTC
cdr3_aa: CASRAGTVNYEQYF

j_call: TRBJ2-5
v_call: TRBV9
clone_size: -
d_call: TRBD1
cdr3_nt: TGTGCCAGCAGCGTATGGGACAGCCAAGAGACCCAGTACTTC
cdr3_aa: CASSVWDSQETQYF

j_call: TRBJ1-1
v_call: TRBV19
clone_size: -
d_call: -
cdr3_nt: TGTGCCAGTAGTACCTTAGCGGGCAGGCGGAAGCCGGAAGCTTTCTTT
cdr3_aa: CASSTLAGRRKPEAFF

j_call: TRBJ1-2
v_call: TRBV3-1/TRBV3-2
clone_size: -
d_call: -
cdr3_nt: TGTGCCAGCAGCACTCACCCTGGGGAGGGAGCGAACTATGGCTACACCTTC
cdr3_aa: CASSTHPGEGANYGYTF

j_call: TRBJ2-5
v_call: TRBV6-5
clone_size: -
d_call: TRBD1
cdr3_nt: TGTGCCAGCAGTTCGGGACAGAGGGAGACCCAGTACTTC
cdr3_aa: CASSSGQRETQYF

j_call: TRBJ2-1
v_call: TRBV6-4
clone_size: -
d_call: TRBD2
cdr3_nt: TGTGCCAGCAGTGAAGGCGGGGGGGCTCTAAATGAGCAGTTCTTC
cdr3_aa: CASSEGGGALNEQFF

j_call: TRBJ1-1
v_call: TRBV5-5
clone_size: -
d_call: TRBD1
cdr3_nt: TGTGCCAGCAGACCTACCGTACGGGACAGGGGCACTGAAGCTTTCTTT
cdr3_aa: CASRPTVRDRGTEAFF

j_call: TRBJ1-1
v_call: TRBV27
clone_size: few
d_call: TRBD1
cdr3_nt: TGTGCCAGCACCCCTCCGGGACAGGGGACTGAAGCTTTCTTT
cdr3_aa: CASTPPGQGTEAFF

j_call: TRBJ2-1
v_call: TRBV11-3
clone_size: -
d_call: -
cdr3_nt: TGTGCCAGCTATAGACATACAGGTTCAAGTGAGCAGTTCTTC
cdr3_aa: CASYRHTGSSEQFF

j_call: TRBJ1-1
v_call: TRBV19
clone_size: -
d_call: -
cdr3_nt: TGTGCCAGTAGTCGAGGGCGGGAGAACACTGAAGCTTTCTTT
cdr3_aa: CASSRGRENTEAFF

j_call: TRBJ1-4
v_call: TRBV27
clone_size: -
d_call: -
cdr3_nt: TGTGCCAGCAGTTGGGTCGGGGGGGCTAATGAAAAACTGTTTTTT
cdr3_aa: CASSWVGGANEKLFF

j_call: TRBJ1-5
v_call: TRBV9
clone_size: -
d_call: TRBD1
cdr3_nt: TGTGCCAGCAGCGTTGGACAGGGTTATCAGCCCCAGCATTTT
cdr3_aa: CASSVGQGYQPQHF

j_call: TRBJ2-1
v_call: TRBV6-4
clone_size: -
d_call: -
cdr3_nt: TGTGCCAGCAGTGTTATGGGGACTGGGGATGAGCAGTTCTTC
cdr3_aa: CASSVMGTGDEQFF

j_call: TRBJ1-1
v_call: TRBV9
clone_size: -
d_call: -
cdr3_nt: TGTGCCAGCAGCGTAGATCCCATGAACACTGAAGCTTTCTTT
cdr3_aa: CASSVDPMNTEAFF

j_call: TRBJ2-1
v_call: TRBV28
clone_size: -
d_call: TRBD1
cdr3_nt: TGTGCCAGCAGATCGGGACAGGGGAGCTCCTACAATGAGCAGTTCTTC
cdr3_aa: CASRSGQGSSYNEQFF

j_call: TRBJ1-1
v_call: TRBV5-1
clone_size: -
d_call: -
cdr3_nt: TGCGCCAGCAGCCCCACGGGGGTCAGGGTAGGGACTGAAGCTTTCTTT
cdr3_aa: CASSPTGVRVGTEAFF

j_call: TRBJ2-2
v_call: TRBV10-3
clone_size: once
d_call: TRBD1
cdr3_nt: TGTGCCATCAGCCCGGGACAGAGGAACACCGGGGAGCTGTTTTTT
cdr3_aa: CAISPGQRNTGELFF

j_call: TRBJ2-3
v_call: TRBV24-1
clone_size: -
d_call: -
cdr3_nt: TGTGCCACCAGTGACCAGGACGGGGGGCCTAGCACAGATACGCAGTATTTT
cdr3_aa: CATSDQDGGPSTDTQYF

j_call: TRBJ1-6
v_call: TRBV28
clone_size: -
d_call: TRBD1
cdr3_nt: TGTGCCAGCAGTTCCGGGACAGCAAGTTCACCCCTCCACTTT
cdr3_aa: CASSSGTASSPLHF

j_call: TRBJ2-7
v_call: TRBV28
clone_size: -
d_call: -
cdr3_nt: TGTGCCAGCACCCCGTCCTTGGCGGGACCCTACGAGCAGTACTTC
cdr3_aa: CASTPSLAGPYEQYF

j_call: TRBJ2-1
v_call: TRBV24-1
clone_size: -
d_call: TRBD2
cdr3_nt: TGTGCCACCAGTGACGCGATAGCGGGAGGGCTGGCTGAGCAGTTCTTC
cdr3_aa: CATSDAIAGGLAEQFF

j_call: TRBJ2-7
v_call: TRBV5-1
clone_size: -
d_call: TRBD1
cdr3_nt: TGCGCCAGCAGCTCCACCGGGACAGGTCCCTACGAGCAGTACTTC
cdr3_aa: CASSSTGTGPYEQYF

j_call: TRBJ1-1
v_call: TRBV6-5
clone_size: -
d_call: -
cdr3_nt: TGTGCCAGCAGTCCCCGGGGGAACACTGAAGCTTTCTTT
cdr3_aa: CASSPRGNTEAFF

j_call: TRBJ2-7
v_call: TRBV5-1
clone_size: -
d_call: -
cdr3_nt: TGCGCCAGCAGCTTCTCAGGGATGGGTACAGGGCAGTACTTC
cdr3_aa: CASSFSGMGTGQYF

j_call: TRBJ2-5
v_call: TRBV2
clone_size: -
d_call: -
cdr3_nt: TGTGCCAGACGGGACTTAGTGGGGTCCGAGACCCAGTACTTC
cdr3_aa: CARRDLVGSETQYF

j_call: TRBJ2-7
v_call: TRBV12-3/TRBV12-4
clone_size: -
d_call: TRBD1
cdr3_nt: TGTGCCAGCACCCTCCCGGGACAGTACGAGCAGTACTTC
cdr3_aa: CASTLPGQYEQYF

j_call: TRBJ1-2
v_call: TRBV28
clone_size: once
d_call: TRBD1
cdr3_nt: TGTGCCAGCACCGAAGGACAGGGGTACTATGGCTACACCTTC
cdr3_aa: CASTEGQGYYGYTF

j_call: TRBJ2-5
v_call: TRBV6-6
clone_size: -
d_call: -
cdr3_nt: TGTGCTGCTGCCCCAGGGGCAGAGACCCAGTACTTC
cdr3_aa: CAAAPGAETQYF

j_call: TRBJ2-1
v_call: TRBV5-6
clone_size: -
d_call: -
cdr3_nt: TGTGCCAGCAGCTTTCGATTAGGGCCGGGGGATGAGCAGTTCTTC
cdr3_aa: CASSFRLGPGDEQFF

j_call: TRBJ2-1
v_call: TRBV19
clone_size: -
d_call: TRBD2
cdr3_nt: TGTGCCAGTATGGAGGGGACTAGCCCGTACAATGAGCAGTTCTTC
cdr3_aa: CASMEGTSPYNEQFF

j_call: TRBJ2-2
v_call: TRBV9
clone_size: once
d_call: -
cdr3_nt: TGTGCCAGCAGCGTAGGTGATCTACGAACCGGGGAGCTGTTTTTT
cdr3_aa: CASSVGDLRTGELFF

j_call: TRBJ1-6
v_call: TRBV11-1
clone_size: few
d_call: -
cdr3_nt: TGTGCCAGCAGCGCGGTCGCGGAGGGTTCACCCCTCCACTTT
cdr3_aa: CASSAVAEGSPLHF

j_call: TRBJ2-5
v_call: TRBV19
clone_size: -
d_call: -
cdr3_nt: TGTGCCAGTAGCGGGTACCAAGAGACCCAGTACTTC
cdr3_aa: CASSGYQETQYF

j_call: TRBJ2-5
v_call: TRBV2
clone_size: -
d_call: -
cdr3_nt: TGTGCCAGCAGGACGGCAAAAGGGGAAGAGACCCAGTACTTC
cdr3_aa: CASRTAKGEETQYF

j_call: TRBJ1-2
v_call: TRBV5-1
clone_size: few
d_call: TRBD1
cdr3_nt: TGCGCCAGCAGCCCAGGACAGGGGGATGGCTACACCTTC
cdr3_aa: CASSPGQGDGYTF

j_call: TRBJ2-1
v_call: TRBV15
clone_size: -
d_call: -
cdr3_nt: TGTGCCACCAGCAGAACACCGGGAGAGCAGTTCTTC
cdr3_aa: CATSRTPGEQFF

j_call: TRBJ2-7
v_call: TRBV25-1
clone_size: -
d_call: -
cdr3_nt: TGTGCCAGCAGTGAATTAGGCAGGGTGAACTTC
cdr3_aa: CASSELGRVNF

j_call: TRBJ2-2
v_call: TRBV6-5
clone_size: once
d_call: TRBD2
cdr3_nt: TGTGCCAGCAGCGGTCTAGCGGGCACCGGGGAGCTGTTTTTT
cdr3_aa: CASSGLAGTGELFF

j_call: TRBJ2-1
v_call: TRBV19
clone_size: -
d_call: -
cdr3_nt: TGTGCCAGTGCGGTCGTAGCGTTCTGGAATGAGCAGTTCTTC
cdr3_aa: CASAVVAFWNEQFF

j_call: TRBJ2-7
v_call: TRBV6-1
clone_size: -
d_call: -
cdr3_nt: TGTGCCAGCAGTGAAGCGCAGATGTTGGTGTACGAGCAGTACTTC
cdr3_aa: CASSEAQMLVYEQYF

j_call: TRBJ2-5
v_call: TRBV14
clone_size: -
d_call: TRBD2
cdr3_nt: TGTGCCAGCAGCCCCGGACTAGCGGGTTCCCAAGAGACCCAGTACTTC
cdr3_aa: CASSPGLAGSQETQYF

j_call: TRBJ1-6
v_call: TRBV28
clone_size: few
d_call: TRBD1
cdr3_nt: TGTGCCACTCCGGGACAGGGTAATTCACCCCTCCACTTT
cdr3_aa: CATPGQGNSPLHF

j_call: TRBJ2-7
v_call: TRBV4-1
clone_size: once
d_call: -
cdr3_nt: TGCGCCAGCAGCCCAGGTGAGCCGACCTACGAGCAGTACTTC
cdr3_aa: CASSPGEPTYEQYF

j_call: TRBJ1-1
v_call: TRBV28
clone_size: -
d_call: -
cdr3_nt: TGTGCCAGCAGTCCCACGGGGTACACTGAAGCTTTCTTT
cdr3_aa: CASSPTGYTEAFF

j_call: TRBJ1-3
v_call: TRBV6-5
clone_size: few
d_call: -
cdr3_nt: TGTGCCAGCAAAAAGACGGGAAACTCTGGAAACACCATATATTTT
cdr3_aa: CASKKTGNSGNTIYF

j_call: TRBJ2-7
v_call: TRBV5-1
clone_size: once
d_call: -
cdr3_nt: TGCGCCAGCAGCTGGGGGGCGGGAGCGGGTGAGCAGTACTTC
cdr3_aa: CASSWGAGAGEQYF

j_call: TRBJ2-1
v_call: TRBV7-9
clone_size: -
d_call: -
cdr3_nt: TGTGCCAGCAGGGACCTCAGGGGCGGAAATGAGCAGTTCTTC
cdr3_aa: CASRDLRGGNEQFF

j_call: TRBJ2-1
v_call: TRBV24-1
clone_size: -
d_call: -
cdr3_nt: TGTGCCACCAGTGATCCGCAGGACAGATACAATGAGCAGTTCTTC
cdr3_aa: CATSDPQDRYNEQFF

j_call: TRBJ2-5
v_call: TRBV14
clone_size: -
d_call: -
cdr3_nt: TGTGCCAGCAGCCAAGCCTCTGAGACCCAGTACTTC
cdr3_aa: CASSQASETQYF

j_call: TRBJ1-2
v_call: TRBV6-5
clone_size: -
d_call: -
cdr3_nt: TGTGCCAGTGACGGGGGCTATGGCTACACCTTC
cdr3_aa: CASDGGYGYTF

j_call: TRBJ2-7
v_call: TRBV25-1
clone_size: -
d_call: TRBD2
cdr3_nt: TGTGCCAGCAGTGTTGGGGGGAGGGCAGGCGAGCAGTACTTC
cdr3_aa: CASSVGGRAGEQYF

j_call: TRBJ1-2
v_call: TRBV5-1
clone_size: -
d_call: TRBD1
cdr3_nt: TGCGCCAGCAGCAACGGACAGGGCTATGGCTACACCTTC
cdr3_aa: CASSNGQGYGYTF

j_call: TRBJ2-3
v_call: TRBV7-8
clone_size: -
d_call: -
cdr3_nt: TGTGCCAGCAGCTTAGTAAATGCGGAGTCCCCGGATACGCAGTATTTT
cdr3_aa: CASSLVNAESPDTQYF

j_call: TRBJ1-6
v_call: TRBV19
clone_size: once
d_call: -
cdr3_nt: TGTGCCAGTAGTCCAGGAGGTATCCCCAATTCACCCCTCCACTTT
cdr3_aa: CASSPGGIPNSPLHF